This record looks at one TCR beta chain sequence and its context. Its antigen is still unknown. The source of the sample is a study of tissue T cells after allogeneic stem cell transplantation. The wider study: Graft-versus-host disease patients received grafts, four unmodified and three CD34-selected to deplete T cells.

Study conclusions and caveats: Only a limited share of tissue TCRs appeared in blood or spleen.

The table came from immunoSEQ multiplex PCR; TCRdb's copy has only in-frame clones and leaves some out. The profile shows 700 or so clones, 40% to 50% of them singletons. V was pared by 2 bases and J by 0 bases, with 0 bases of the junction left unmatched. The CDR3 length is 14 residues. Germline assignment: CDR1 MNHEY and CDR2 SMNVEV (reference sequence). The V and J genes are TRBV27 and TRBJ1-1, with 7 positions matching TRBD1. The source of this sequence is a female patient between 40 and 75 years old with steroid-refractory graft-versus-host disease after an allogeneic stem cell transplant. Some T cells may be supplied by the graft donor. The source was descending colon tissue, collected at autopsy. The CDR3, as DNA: TGTGCCAGCAGTTTAGACAGGGTGAACACTGAAGCTTTCTTT. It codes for CASSLDRVNTEAFF.